This TCR beta chain was obtained from a study of graft-versus-host responses after intestinal transplantation. The method was immunoSEQ multiplex PCR; TCRdb's version includes in-frame clones alone and lacks a portion of them. The table includes 110,000 to 150,000 clones, 92% detected once. V was pared by 5 bases and J by 8 bases, with 22 bases between. CDR3 length: 16 amino acids. From germline, CDR1 is LNHDA and CDR2 SQIVND (reference sequence). Regarding this clone: The antigen remains unidentified.

The chain uses TRBV19 and TRBJ1-5; a possible D gene is TRBD1 (6 bases). The source was unstimulated CD4+ T cells sorted from spleen or lymph node cells, collected before intestinal transplant. This TCR was sampled from a human donor who received an intestinal transplant. CDR3 nucleotides: TGTGCCAGTAGTCCGCACAGGGATCGGTGGCTTGAGCCCCAGCATTTT. It specifies CASSPHRDRWLEPQHF. The variable domain in full, completed from reference TRBV19 and TRBJ1-5, reads DGGITQSPKYLFRKEGQNVTLSCEQNLNHDAMYWYRQDPGQGLRLIYYSQIVNDFQKGDIAEGYSVSREKKESFPLTVTSAQKNPTAFYLCASSPHRDRWLEPQHFGDGTRLSIL.